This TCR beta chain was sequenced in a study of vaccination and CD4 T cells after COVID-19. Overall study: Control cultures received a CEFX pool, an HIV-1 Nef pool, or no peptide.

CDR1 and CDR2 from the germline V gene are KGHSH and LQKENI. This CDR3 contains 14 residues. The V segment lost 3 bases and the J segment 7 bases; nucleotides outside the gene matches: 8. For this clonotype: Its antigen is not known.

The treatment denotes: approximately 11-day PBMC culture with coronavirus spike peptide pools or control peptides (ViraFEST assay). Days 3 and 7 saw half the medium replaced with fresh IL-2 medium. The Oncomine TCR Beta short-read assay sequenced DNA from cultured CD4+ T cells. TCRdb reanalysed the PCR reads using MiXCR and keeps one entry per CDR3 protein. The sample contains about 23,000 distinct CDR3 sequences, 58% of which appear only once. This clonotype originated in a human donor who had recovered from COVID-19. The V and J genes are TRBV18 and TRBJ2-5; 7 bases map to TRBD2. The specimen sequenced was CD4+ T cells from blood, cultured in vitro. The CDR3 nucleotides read TGTGCCAGCTCACCGCAGCGGGGCGAGGGGACCCAGTACTTC. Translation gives CASSPQRGEGTQYF.